The present T cell receptor (beta chain) was sequenced within a study of cytomegalovirus exposure and HLA in healthy donors. Study as a whole: The roughly 120 validation repertoires, a later analysis reported, used the same platform as the 666 repertoires from the first cohort. General study points: Across donors, most TCRs were seen rarely, yet some public ones were widespread. Reportedly, diagnosis of cytomegalovirus status by the classifier showed high specificity and sensitivity. Three CMV-associated chains proved CMV antigen-specific in vitro.

Concerning this clone itself: Its target is not known.

The germline gives CDR1 MNHNS, CDR2 SASEGT. The CDR3 spans 15 residues. V was shortened by 4 bases and J by 6 bases, with 16 bases between the two germline ends. The protocol was immunoSEQ multiplex PCR, while the TCRdb copy is restricted to in-frame clones and leaves out a portion. Here the sample spans roughly 200,000 clones, about 80% being singletons. The rearrangement uses TRBV6-1 and TRBJ1-5; D is unresolved. The TCR was taken from a woman under 30 in good health and CMV-seropositive. The sequenced sample was PBMCs. The CDR3 reads CASSGLSGASQPQHF. CDR3 DNA: TGTGCCAGCAGTGGGCTTTCGGGAGCGTCTCAGCCCCAGCATTTT.